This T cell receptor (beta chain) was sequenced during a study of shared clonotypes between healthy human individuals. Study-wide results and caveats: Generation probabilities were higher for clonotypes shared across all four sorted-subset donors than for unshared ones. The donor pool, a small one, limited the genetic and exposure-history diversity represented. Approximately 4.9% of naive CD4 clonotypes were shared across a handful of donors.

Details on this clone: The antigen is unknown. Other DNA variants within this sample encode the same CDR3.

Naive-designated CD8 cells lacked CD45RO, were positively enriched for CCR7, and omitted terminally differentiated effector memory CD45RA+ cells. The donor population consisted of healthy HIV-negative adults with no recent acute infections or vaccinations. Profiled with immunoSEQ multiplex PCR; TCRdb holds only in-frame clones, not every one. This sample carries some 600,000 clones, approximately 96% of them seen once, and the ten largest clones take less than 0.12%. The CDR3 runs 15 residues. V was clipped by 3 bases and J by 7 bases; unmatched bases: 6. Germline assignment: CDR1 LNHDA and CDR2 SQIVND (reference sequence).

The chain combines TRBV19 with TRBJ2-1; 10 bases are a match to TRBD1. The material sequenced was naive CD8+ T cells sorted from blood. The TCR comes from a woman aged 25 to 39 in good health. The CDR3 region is CASSIGTGAGNEQFF. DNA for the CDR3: TGTGCCAGTAGTATTGGGACAGGGGCGGGGAATGAGCAGTTCTTC.